This entry lists 30 T cell receptor beta chains sequenced from one sample in a study of cytomegalovirus exposure and HLA in healthy donors. A multiplex PCR was run with 60 Vbeta primers and 13 Jbeta primers. Sequencing used immunoSEQ multiplex PCR; TCRdb keeps in-frame clones, though not all of them. Among 100,000 or so clones, about 70% were seen once, and the ten largest hold around 2%. Input material: PBMCs. These TCRs come from a human donor in good health.

The chain has TRBV7-2 and TRBJ1-1; no definite D call. V shed 5 bases and J shed 5 bases, with 15 bases lying between them. Per the germline V gene, CDR1 is SGHTA and CDR2 is FQGNSA. This CDR3 contains 14 residues. The CDR3 reads CASSVKAGRTEAFF. CDR3 sequence (DNA): TGTGCCAGCAGCGTCAAGGCAGGTCGGACTGAAGCTTTCTTT.

The rearrangement uses TRBV6-5 and TRBJ2-3; maybe TRBD2 (6 bases). Trimming took 5 bases from V and 2 from J, leaving 11 bases between them. Germline V gives CDR1 MNHEY, CDR2 SVGAGI. The CDR3 runs to 14 residues. CDR3 protein: CASSVRRATDTQYF. DNA for the CDR3: TGTGCCAGCAGTGTACGGAGGGCCACAGATACGCAGTATTTT.

The chain combines TRBV7-9 with TRBJ2-2, with D tentatively TRBD1 (6 bases). Germline CDR1 reads SEHNR; CDR2 reads FQNEAQ (reference sequence). Trimming cost V 5 bases and J 5 bases, with 15 bases left between them. The CDR3 is 15 residues long. CDR3 amino acids: CASSRQVGGTGELFF. The CDR3 nucleotides read TGTGCCAGCAGCCGGCAAGTAGGGGGAACCGGGGAGCTGTTTTTT. Using reference TRBV7-9 and TRBJ2-2 for the parts outside the CDR3, the full variable domain is DTGVSQNPRHKITKRGQNVTFRCDPISEHNRLYWYRQTLGQGPEFLTYFQNEAQLEKSRLLSDRFSAERPKGSFSTLEIQRTEQGDSAMYLCASSRQVGGTGELFFGEGSRLTVL.

The J gene is TRBJ1-1, the V gene TRBV7-9; TRBD1 might be the D (5 bases). Germline assignment: CDR1 SEHNR and CDR2 FQNEAQ (reference sequence). V lost 1 base to trimming and J lost 4 bases, with 10 bases between them. The CDR3 has 14 amino acids. The CDR3 coding sequence is TGTGCCAGCAGCTTAGAGGGGAGGGGCACTGAAGCTTTCTTT. This encodes CASSLEGRGTEAFF.

The rearrangement joins TRBV5-1 to TRBJ2-7; the D gene is possibly TRBD2 (6 bases). The CDR3 sequence is 14 residues long. Germline CDR1 is SGHRS and CDR2 is YFSETQ. V shed 3 bases and J shed 7 bases, with 17 bases lying between them. The CDR3 DNA is TGCGCCAGCAGCTCGGGACTCCGGACGCGGGAGCAGTACTTC. Protein: CASSSGLRTREQYF. The whole variable domain, filled in from reference TRBV5-1 and TRBJ2-7, reads KAGVTQTPRYLIKTRGQQVTLSCSPISGHRSVSWYQQTPGQGLQFLFEYFSETQRNKGNFPGRFSGRQFSNSRSEMNVSTLELGDSALYLCASSSGLRTREQYFGPGTRLTVT.

V usage is TRBV10-2 and J usage is TRBJ2-5, with TRBD2 identical over 9 bases. J was trimmed by 1 base and V by 2 bases; bases with no gene match: 2. The germline CDR1 and CDR2 sequences are WSHSY and SAAADI. This CDR3 has 15 residues. Here the CDR3 DNA reads TGCGCCAGCAGTGAGCTAGCGGGGTCCCAAGAGACCCAGTACTTC. It encodes CASSELAGSQETQYF.

Here the CDR3 reads CASSQELAGLVKETQYF. The CDR3 DNA follows: TGTGCCAGCAGCCAAGAACTAGCGGGGTTGGTAAAAGAGACCCAGTACTTC. The V gene is TRBV4-2, the J gene TRBJ2-5, with 10 bases identical to TRBD2. The CDR3 is 17 residues long. The V gene's germline CDR1 is LGHNA and CDR2 YNFKEQ. The ends lost 0 bases at V and 3 bases at J; junction bases unmatched: 7.

The gene calls are TRBV27 and TRBJ2-7, with D perhaps matching TRBD2 (5 bases). V lost 2 bases and J 7 bases, leaving 15 bases between the germline ends. The CDR3 length is 14 residues. In germline, CDR1 is MNHEY, CDR2 SMNVEV (reference sequence). The CDR3 loop is CASSLRSGRGEQYF. The CDR3 DNA follows: TGTGCCAGCAGTTTAAGGAGCGGCCGAGGTGAGCAGTACTTC.

This chain connects TRBV29-1 to TRBJ1-1; D may be TRBD1 (5 bases). The V end was cut by 8 bases, the J end by 4 bases, with 17 bases between. Germline assignment: CDR1 SQVTM and CDR2 ANQGSEA. The CDR3 is 13 residues long. This CDR3 reads CSPRKTGGTEAFF. In nucleotides, the CDR3 is TGCAGCCCGCGAAAAACAGGCGGCACTGAAGCTTTCTTT.

This clone has only a few counts. The chain recombines TRBV9 with TRBJ2-3; possible D gene TRBD2, 6 bases. V was pared by 1 base and J by 1 base, with 16 bases between. This CDR3 contains 17 residues. The germline gives CDR1 SGDLS, CDR2 YYNGEE. The CDR3 DNA follows: TGTGCCAGCAGCGTATACGGGAGCCCTGGGGGCACAGATACGCAGTATTTT. Its translation is CASSVYGSPGGTDTQYF.

The chain couples TRBV12-2 to TRBJ2-7; the tabulated D call, TRBD2, remains unverified against the DNA. TRBV12-2 is marked as a pseudogene. This CDR3 contains 16 residues. This CDR3 reads CASRSPRRESSYEQYF. Written as DNA, the CDR3 is TGTGCAAGTCGCTCCCCAAGGCGGGAAAGTTCATACGAGCAGTACTTC.

This clone was counted a few times. The rearrangement links TRBV5-8 to TRBJ1-2; D is possibly TRBD1 (5 bases). This CDR3 is 16 amino acids long. Germline V gene sequence: CDR1 SGHTS, CDR2 YDEGEE. Trimming cost V 4 bases and J 5 bases, with 21 bases left between them. The CDR3 DNA reads TGTGCCAGCAGCAGGAGGGGCTTGACAGAGTTATATGGCTACACCTTC. Its protein is CASSRRGLTELYGYTF.

The chain joins TRBV6-6 to TRBJ1-1, with TRBD1 as a possible D gene (6 bases). Deletions cut 0 bases from V and 11 bases from J, with 22 bases between. Germline values: CDR1 MNHNY, CDR2 SVGAGI (reference sequence). CDR3 size: 16 residues. CDR3 sequence (DNA): TGTGCCAGCAGTTACTCAACAGGGAGACACGAAAAGACGGCTTTCTTT. It codes for CASSYSTGRHEKTAFF.

Only one count was recorded for this clone. The rearrangement joins TRBV28 to TRBJ1-5; TRBD1 might be the D (6 bases). Trimming cost V 6 bases and J 0 bases, with 9 bases left between them. The CDR3 extends over 14 amino acids. Germline CDR1 and CDR2: MDHEN and SYDVKM. The DNA for the CDR3 is TGTGCCAGCAGGATAGGGGGTAGCAATCAGCCCCAGCATTTT. Its translation: CASRIGGSNQPQHF.

The V and J genes are TRBV9 and TRBJ2-1; TRBD2 matches 10 bases. CDR1 is SGDLS and CDR2 is YYNGEE in the germline V gene. The CDR3 runs 15 residues. With 4 bases clipped from V and 10 bases from J, the junction kept 11 bases outside the gene matches. In nucleotides, the CDR3 is TGTGCCAGCAGCTCAGAGATAGCGGGGGGACCGGAGCAGTTCTTC. Translated: CASSSEIAGGPEQFF.

On this clone: Other DNA variants within this sample encode the same CDR3. The chain employs TRBV9 and TRBJ2-3, with 9 bases aligning to TRBD2. Per germline, CDR1 SGDLS and CDR2 YYNGEE. J lost 2 bases, V lost 0 bases, and 4 bases had no gene match. The CDR3 is 16 amino acids. The CDR3 DNA is TGTGCCAGCAGCGTAGCAGCGGGGGGAACCACAGATACGCAGTATTTT. The encoded protein is CASSVAAGGTTDTQYF.

This clone was observed once. CDR3 in DNA: TGTGCCAGCAGCTTGTGGACAGGGGGAGGAAACAATGAGCAGTTCTTC. Translating gives CASSLWTGGGNNEQFF. The chain links TRBV5-6 to TRBJ2-1, with 10 bases matching TRBD1. The J segment lost 5 bases and the V segment lost 1 base, leaving 6 bases of the junction unmatched. CDR1 and CDR2 (germline): SGHDT, YYEEEE. CDR3 length: 16 residues.

The genes are TRBV28 and TRBJ2-5; the match to TRBD1 covers 9 bases. V was pared by 6 bases and J by 2 bases, with 7 bases of the junction left unmatched. The CDR3 sequence is 15 residues long. Germline V gene sequence: CDR1 MDHEN, CDR2 SYDVKM. DNA of the CDR3: TGTGCCAGCAGCACCCCGGGACAGGGTCAAGAGACCCAGTACTTC. This translates into CASSTPGQGQETQYF.

A few counts support this clone. The chain recombines TRBV5-4 with TRBJ2-5, with TRBD2 as a possible D gene (7 bases). V lost 4 bases and J lost 5, with 18 bases in between. This CDR3 has 15 residues. Germline lookup yields CDR1 SGHNT and CDR2 YYREEE (reference sequence). The CDR3 nucleotides are TGTGCCAGCAGCCCCGCTCTCAGGGGAGGGGAGACCCAGTACTTC. It specifies CASSPALRGGETQYF.

This chain uses TRBV7-8 with TRBJ2-1; 8 bases agree with TRBD2. From germline, CDR1 is SGHVS and CDR2 FQNEAQ. J was trimmed by 0 bases and V by 0 bases; bases with no gene match: 13. CDR3 length: 20 amino acids. The CDR3 nucleotides read TGTGCCAGCAGCTTAGCACGACCAATACTAGCGGACGGCTCCTACAATGAGCAGTTCTTC. It encodes CASSLARPILADGSYNEQFF.

The chain has TRBV2 and TRBJ2-6; TRBD1 matches at 9 bases. CDR3 length equals 17 residues. With V trimmed by 4 bases and J by 2 bases, 6 bases remained unmatched. Germline V CDR1 and CDR2: SNHLY, FYNNEI. The CDR3 region is CASSVEQGAPGANVLTF. Written as DNA, the CDR3 is TGTGCCAGCAGTGTTGAACAGGGGGCCCCTGGGGCCAACGTCCTGACTTTC.

This clone came up a few times. This chain links TRBV12-5 with TRBJ2-5, with D possibly TRBD2 on 7 matching bases. The CDR3 covers 15 residues. Germline V gene lookup returns CDR1 LGHNT and CDR2 FRNRAP. V was shortened by 9 bases and J by 2 bases, with 19 bases between the two germline ends. The CDR3 sequence is CASSPGGREQETQYF. The CDR3 DNA reads TGTGCTAGCTCTCCTGGGGGGCGGGAGCAAGAGACCCAGTACTTC. The whole variable domain, filled in from reference TRBV12-5 and TRBJ2-5, reads DARVTQTPRHKVTEMGQEVTMRCQPILGHNTVFWYRQTMMQGLELLAYFRNRAPLDDSGMPKDRFSAEMPDATLATLKIQPSEPRDSAVYFCASSPGGREQETQYFGPGTRLLVL.

J is TRBJ2-7 and V is TRBV2; 8 nucleotides agree with TRBD2. The CDR3 totals 17 residues. The germline gives CDR1 SNHLY, CDR2 FYNNEI. V shed 2 bases and J 0 bases; nucleotides not matched to a gene: 9. The CDR3 loop is CASSETELAAISYEQYF. As DNA, the CDR3 is TGTGCCAGCAGTGAAACGGAACTAGCGGCTATCTCCTACGAGCAGTACTTC.

As DNA, the CDR3 is TGTGCCAGCAGTGTACCGACAGGGGATGTCTCCCATGCGGCTTTCTTT. Translation: CASSVPTGDVSHAAFF. The chain combines TRBV28 with TRBJ1-1; 8 positions agree with TRBD1. Germline V gives CDR1 MDHEN, CDR2 SYDVKM. This CDR3 has 16 residues. V lost 5 bases and J lost 11; bases outside the gene matches: 19.

V is TRBV28 and J is TRBJ1-4; maybe TRBD1 (6 bases). Germline V gene data show CDR1 as MDHEN and CDR2 as SYDVKM. Deletions cut 5 bases from V and 7 bases from J, with 17 bases between. The CDR3 totals 15 residues. CDR3 loop: CASSPYRVAGEKLFF. The CDR3 DNA sequence: TGTGCCAGCAGTCCGTACAGGGTGGCGGGTGAAAAACTGTTTTTT.

V and J are TRBV30 and TRBJ1-4; 8 bases match TRBD1. The CDR3 contains 16 residues. V shed 3 bases and J 4 bases; nucleotides not matched to a gene: 10. The V gene's germline CDR1 is GTSNPN and CDR2 SVGIG (reference sequence). The CDR3 DNA is TGTGCCTGGAGATTACAGGGGGGTGGTTATAATGAAAAACTGTTTTTT. It encodes CAWRLQGGGYNEKLFF.

This clone was recorded only once. This rearrangement joins TRBV6-6 to TRBJ1-4; tentatively, D is TRBD1 (6 bases). V lost 6 bases, J lost 7 bases, and 18 bases lay in between. The CDR3 extends over 15 amino acids. The germline V gene encodes CDR1 MNHNY and CDR2 SVGAGI (reference sequence). CDR3 loop: CASRALTGFGEKLFF. The CDR3 DNA follows: TGTGCCAGCAGAGCTCTTACAGGGTTTGGTGAAAAACTGTTTTTT.

The chain links TRBV5-1 to TRBJ2-7; 7 nucleotides match TRBD1. The CDR3 length is 14 residues. Germline values: CDR1 SGHRS, CDR2 YFSETQ. The V segment lost 1 base and the J segment 1 base; nucleotides outside the gene matches: 2. This CDR3 is CASSLTTGSYEQYF. DNA of the CDR3: TGCGCCAGCAGCTTGACGACAGGGTCCTACGAGCAGTACTTC.

The chain uses TRBV6-4 and TRBJ1-2; the match to TRBD1 covers 7 bases. J was trimmed by 4 bases and V by 5 bases; bases with no gene match: 4. The CDR3 consists of 13 residues. CDR1 is MRHNA and CDR2 is SNTAGT in the germline V gene. The CDR3 loop reads CASSPRDSYGYTF. For the CDR3, the DNA is TGTGCCAGCAGTCCGCGGGACAGCTATGGCTACACCTTC.

This chain links TRBV19 with TRBJ2-3; weak D call: TRBD1 (6 bases). Trimming shortened V by 11 bases and J by 0 bases, and 21 bases separated the two germline ends. CDR3 length: 16 amino acids. Germline CDR1 is LNHDA and CDR2 is SQIVND (reference sequence). The CDR3 DNA follows: TGTGCCTCATCAACTGGGGGCTGGTCTAGCACAGATACGCAGTATTTT. It yields the protein CASSTGGWSSTDTQYF.